These 31 T cell receptor beta chains came from one sample sequenced in a study of blood T cells in healthy people across ages (dated by TCRdb to 2013 to 2016). Library generation was performed with 5' RACE. Sequencing was carried out with an Illumina HiSeq 2500. A second PCR of roughly 7 to 12 cycles was performed with a sample-barcoded 5' primer and a J-beta primer mix. TCRdb redid the processing of the public reads, applying fastp at Q25 and MiXCR, and retained in-frame beta chains. Every CDR3 protein is listed once, alongside the most common genes and DNA of its rows. The sample records roughly 1,500,000 distinct CDR3 sequences, roughly a third of which are singletons. Around 10% of the sample rests with the top ten. Sample: blood. These receptor sequences come from a woman in her thirties in good health.

This sequence joins TRBV6-1 and TRBJ2-7; 8 nucleotides agree with TRBD1. Germline V gene sequence: CDR1 MNHNS, CDR2 SASEGT. The CDR3 has 12 amino acids. Unmatched junction bases numbered 2, after V lost 4 bases and J lost 6 bases. CDR3 region: CASSAGGGEQYF. CDR3 bases: TGTGCCAGCAGTGCAGGGGGCGGCGAGCAGTACTTC.

The rearrangement uses TRBV7-6 and TRBJ2-5; D unclear. Germline V gene data show CDR1 as SGHVS and CDR2 as FNYEAQ. The ends were cut back, 5 bases at V and 3 bases at J, with 13 bases in the middle. The CDR3 has 14 residues. The CDR3 spells CASSDNRGEETQYF. As DNA, the CDR3 is TGTGCCAGCAGCGACAACAGAGGAGAAGAGACCCAGTACTTC.

This clonotype turned up a few times. This chain connects TRBV12-3 or TRBV12-4 to TRBJ1-1; TRBD1 aligns across 9 bases. The ends lost 6 bases at V and 0 bases at J; junction bases unmatched: 8. The CDR3 runs 16 residues. The CDR3 loop reads CASSTPQGALNTEAFF. The CDR3, as DNA: TGTGCCAGCAGCACACCACAGGGGGCTTTGAACACTGAAGCTTTCTTT.

The chain links TRBV9 to TRBJ1-2, with 9 bases aligning to TRBD1. Looked up from germline, CDR1 is SGDLS and CDR2 is YYNGEE. After removal of 3 bases from V and 8 bases from J, the junction contained 5 bases not matched to a gene. The CDR3 sequence is 13 residues long. The CDR3 sequence is CASSGTGDGGYTF. CDR3 in DNA: TGTGCCAGCAGCGGGACAGGGGACGGGGGCTACACCTTC.

This clonotype was counted only a few times. The chain is built from TRBV20-1 and TRBJ2-3, with D perhaps given as TRBD1 or TRBD2 (6 bases each). Deletions cut 0 bases from V and 4 bases from J, with 17 bases between. The CDR3 is 16 residues long. The germline V gene encodes CDR1 DFQATT and CDR2 SNEGSKA (reference sequence). CDR3 in amino acids: CSARDGGPGGPDTQYF. The CDR3 DNA follows: TGCAGTGCTAGAGATGGGGGGCCCGGGGGCCCAGATACGCAGTATTTT.

This clonotype was recorded a few times. A read error may produce the germline difference seen at one junction end. The chain is built from TRBV11-2 and TRBJ2-5, with TRBD2 matching over 9 bases. Germline V gene lookup returns CDR1 SGHAT and CDR2 FQNNGV. The CDR3 has 15 amino acids. CDR3 protein: CACSLVGGGGETQYF. In DNA form, the CDR3 reads TGTGCCTGCAGCTTAGTTGGCGGGGGGGGAGAGACCCAGTACTTC. The complete variable domain, with remaining parts taken from reference TRBV11-2 and TRBJ2-5, reads EAGVAQSPRYKIIEKRQSVAFWCNPISGHATLYWYQQILGQGPKLLIQFQNNGVVDDSQLPKDRFSAERLKGVDSTLKIQPAKLEDSAVYLCACSLVGGGGETQYFGPGTRLLVL.

As for this clonotype: A read error is the likely source, as a far larger clone sits one nucleotide away. The chain recombines TRBV7-2 with TRBJ2-3; TRBD2 matches 10 bases. The trim removed 5 bases at V and 1 base at J, leaving 3 bases unmatched. Germline V gene data show CDR1 as SGHTA and CDR2 as FQGNSA. This CDR3 is built from 15 residues. DNA for the CDR3: TGTGCCAGCAGCCATGGACTAGCGGGCACAGATACGCAGTATTTT. It specifies CASSHGLAGTDTQYF.

This clonotype has only one observation. A much larger clone lies one base from this, so it may be a read error. The chain joins TRBV29-1 to TRBJ2-7; TRBD1 is a possible D gene (5 bases). The CDR3 is made up of 14 amino acids. Looked up from germline, CDR1 is SQVTM and CDR2 is ANQGSEA. CDR3 DNA sequence: TGCAGCGCTGAACTGGACATATTCCCCTACGAGCAGTACTTC. It is translated as CSAELDIFPYEQYF.

This clonotype was counted between two and nine times. V gene TRBV2 combines with J gene TRBJ2-5; D is ambiguous. Per germline, CDR1 SNHLY and CDR2 FYNNEI. Trimming cost V 5 bases and J 4 bases, with 14 bases left between them. The CDR3 has 14 residues. The CDR3, as DNA: TGTGCCAGCAGTACGACAATTTGGGGAGAGACCCAGTACTTC. Protein sequence: CASSTTIWGETQYF.

The chain employs TRBV7-3 and TRBJ2-1, with unresolved D. CDR3 length: 15 residues. Trimming cost V 3 bases and J 0 bases, with 9 bases left between them. CDR1 and CDR2 (germline): SGHTA, FQGTGA. The CDR3 DNA is TGTGCCAGCAGCTTCAGCACGAGCTCCTACAATGAGCAGTTCTTC. Translating it yields CASSFSTSSYNEQFF.

The chain carries TRBV5-1 and TRBJ1-2; D is ambiguous. Germline CDR1 is SGHRS and CDR2 is YFSETQ. This CDR3 contains 14 residues. The ends were cut back, 2 bases at V and 0 bases at J, with 8 bases in the middle. CDR3 nucleotide sequence: TGCGCCAGCAGCTTCGGAGAGACTAACTATGGCTACACCTTC. Translation: CASSFGETNYGYTF.

This chain joins TRBV20-1 and TRBJ2-6; no reliable D call. With 6 bases removed from V and 2 bases from J, the gap between germline ends came to 11 bases. This CDR3 region has 14 residues. CDR1 and CDR2 from the germline V gene are DFQATT and SNEGSKA (reference sequence). The CDR3 is CSANLLPGANVLTF. CDR3 DNA sequence: TGCAGTGCGAACCTTTTACCTGGGGCCAACGTCCTGACTTTC.

A note on this clonotype: A much larger clone differs by one base, so this may be a read error. The chain joins TRBV9 to TRBJ2-3, with D hard to call. This CDR3 has 12 amino acids. The V gene's germline CDR1 is SGDLS and CDR2 YYNGEE. This chain's CDR3 is CAGSVGPDTQYF. The CDR3 DNA sequence: TGTGCCGGCAGCGTAGGTCCAGATACGCAGTATTTT.

The rearrangement uses TRBV3-1 and TRBJ2-7, with D unclear. The CDR3 covers 14 residues. Trimming took off 1 base at V and 2 bases at J, with 9 bases between the two ends. Germline V gene sequence: CDR1 LGHDT, CDR2 YNNKEL (reference sequence). CDR3 amino acids: CASSQVVGTYEQYF. Written as DNA, the CDR3 is TGTGCCAGCAGCCAAGTTGTCGGAACCTACGAGCAGTACTTC.

On this clonotype itself: An end of the junction differs from the germline gene, which may be a read error. The chain has TRBV20-1 and TRBJ2-1; a weak D match, TRBD2 (6 bases). The CDR3 length is 14 residues. CDR1 and CDR2 from the germline V gene are DFQATT and SNEGSKA (reference sequence). The chain's CDR3 is CSAHSGSSYDEQFF. CDR3 sequence (DNA): TGCAGTGCTCATAGCGGTAGCTCCTACGATGAGCAGTTCTTC.

This chain connects TRBV5-4 to TRBJ2-5; D is unclear. V was cut by 2 bases and J by 11 bases, with 16 bases left in between. There are 13 residues in the CDR3. Germline-derived CDR1 and CDR2 are SGHNT and YYREEE (reference sequence). CDR3 loop: CASSFPVHGEQYF. The CDR3 region has the DNA TGTGCCAGCAGCTTCCCGGTCCACGGTGAGCAGTACTTC.

This clonotype has at least ten counts. The rearrangement links TRBV12-5 to TRBJ2-1, with D perhaps assigned TRBD1 or TRBD2 (5 bases each). The CDR3 length is 16 residues. Trimming pared 5 bases from V and 6 bases from J, leaving 20 bases between. CDR1 and CDR2 (germline): LGHNT, FRNRAP. CDR3 DNA sequence: TGTGCTAGTGGTAGTGCATACTCCGGGACGATCAATGAGCAGTTCTTC. Encoded protein: CASGSAYSGTINEQFF.

This sequence joins TRBV6-1 and TRBJ1-2, with D unresolved. Germline CDR1 is MNHNS and CDR2 is SASEGT. V was trimmed by 6 bases and J by 8 bases, leaving 16 bases between them. This CDR3 is 13 amino acids long. CDR3 DNA sequence: TGTGCCAGCAGCCCGATCCCCGTATGGGGCTACACCTTC. As protein: CASSPIPVWGYTF.

The rearrangement joins TRBV4-1 to TRBJ2-7; 7 bases are a match to TRBD1. The CDR3 extends over 18 amino acids. The ends lost 2 bases at V and 3 bases at J; junction bases unmatched: 16. CDR1 MGHRA and CDR2 YSYEKL come from the germline V gene. The CDR3 DNA follows: TGCGCCAGCAGCCAACAAGCCCAGGTGGGACAGTCCTTCTACGAGCAGTACTTC. It encodes CASSQQAQVGQSFYEQYF.

V is TRBV5-1 and J is TRBJ1-2, with D possibly matching TRBD1 (5 bases). This CDR3 is 15 amino acids long. Germline CDR1 and CDR2: SGHRS and YFSETQ. Trimming removed 3 bases at V and 6 bases at J, with 18 bases between. DNA of the CDR3: TGCGCCAGCAGCTGGGATGAAGGGGTCGGCGATGGCTACACCTTC. As protein: CASSWDEGVGDGYTF.

V usage is TRBV27 and J usage is TRBJ1-2, with D possibly TRBD1 on 6 matching bases. The germline CDR1 and CDR2 sequences are MNHEY and SMNVEV (reference sequence). V dropped 11 bases and J dropped 2 bases, with 12 bases sitting between them. The CDR3 runs 12 residues. Here the CDR3 reads CADPDRNYGYTF. CDR3 in DNA: TGTGCCGACCCGGACAGAAACTATGGCTACACCTTC.

This rearrangement joins TRBV13 to TRBJ2-1, with TRBD1 as a possible D gene (6 bases). V dropped 4 bases and J dropped 5 bases, with 27 bases sitting between them. This CDR3 contains 19 residues. Germline CDR1 and CDR2: PRHDT and FYEKMQ (reference sequence). DNA for the CDR3: TGTGCCAGCAGCTCTGAACGCCGGCTAACAGGGAAAACACACAATGAGCAGTTCTTC. It specifies CASSSERRLTGKTHNEQFF.

J is TRBJ2-1 and V is TRBV28; a possible D gene is TRBD2 (6 bases). There are 15 residues in the CDR3. The V end was cut by 6 bases, the J end by 1 base, with 13 bases between. CDR1 is MDHEN and CDR2 is SYDVKM in the germline V gene. The CDR3 spells CASRVGTRSYNEQFF. The CDR3 DNA follows: TGTGCCAGCAGGGTAGGGACTCGGTCCTACAATGAGCAGTTCTTC.

In this sample, this clonotype turned up many times. The rearrangement links TRBV29-1 to TRBJ2-7; D may correspond to TRBD1 or TRBD2 (5 bases each). The germline V and J ends were trimmed by 7 bases and 3 bases, with 13 bases remaining between them. The CDR3 extends over 12 amino acids. Germline CDR1 is SQVTM and CDR2 is ANQGSEA. The CDR3 protein is CSARRDRYEQYF. The CDR3 region has the DNA TGCAGCGCCCGCCGGGACCGCTACGAGCAGTACTTC.

V is TRBV7-3 and J is TRBJ2-3; possible D gene TRBD1, 6 bases. With 5 bases removed from V and 0 bases from J, the gap between germline ends came to 21 bases. CDR3 length: 18 residues. Germline lookup yields CDR1 SGHTA and CDR2 FQGTGA. This CDR3 is CASSPRDTPRTSTDTQYF. CDR3 in DNA: TGTGCCAGCAGCCCTCGGGACACCCCAAGGACTAGCACAGATACGCAGTATTTT.

The CDR3 nucleotides read TGTGCCAGCAGCCAAGCTTCTCCCTATGGCTACACCTTC. It codes for CASSQASPYGYTF. The chain joins TRBV3-1 to TRBJ1-2; D unresolved. CDR1 is LGHDT and CDR2 is YNNKEL in the germline V gene (reference sequence). This CDR3 spans 13 amino acids. V was cut by 1 base and J by 4 bases, with 7 bases left in between.

V and J are TRBV11-3 and TRBJ2-1; D gene uncertain. The CDR3 covers 13 residues. Trimming stripped 5 bases from V and 8 bases from J, with 13 bases between. Germline-derived CDR1 and CDR2 are SGHNT and YENEEA. This CDR3 is CASSPPNSDEQFF. Here the CDR3 DNA reads TGTGCCAGCAGCCCCCCAAACAGCGATGAGCAGTTCTTC.

The genes are TRBV24-1 and TRBJ1-2; D is ambiguous. Trimming took 4 bases from V and 8 from J, leaving 16 bases between them. The CDR3 totals 14 residues. The germline V gene encodes CDR1 KGHDR and CDR2 SFDVKD. The DNA for the CDR3 is TGTGCCACCAGTGACCCCGTTTCGACGGGAGGCTACACCTTC. Translation gives CATSDPVSTGGYTF.

This clonotype was counted between two and nine times. The chain has TRBV28 and TRBJ2-5, with D unclear. V shed 2 bases and J shed 3 bases, with 10 bases lying between them. Germline CDR1 MDHEN, CDR2 SYDVKM. This CDR3 spans 14 amino acids. The DNA for the CDR3 is TGTGCCAGCAGTTTAGGTGGGCCAGAAGAGACCCAGTACTTC. This sequence encodes CASSLGGPEETQYF.

This clonotype appeared a few times. The gene calls are TRBV5-1 and TRBJ2-3; D may be TRBD1 (5 bases). Germline V gene data show CDR1 as SGHRS and CDR2 as YFSETQ. V lost 0 bases to trimming and J lost 2 bases, with 13 bases between them. This CDR3 spans 16 amino acids. CDR3 sequence: CASSLADRGDTDTQYF. CDR3 nucleotides: TGCGCCAGCAGCTTGGCCGACAGAGGAGACACAGATACGCAGTATTTT.

As DNA, the CDR3 is TGTGCCAGCAGTTTCGCGGGGGGCTATGGCTACACCTTC. Translating it yields CASSFAGGYGYTF. The V and J genes are TRBV27 and TRBJ1-2; a weak D match, TRBD1 (5 bases). The CDR3 is 13 amino acids. From germline, CDR1 is MNHEY and CDR2 SMNVEV (reference sequence). V was pared by 3 bases and J by 4 bases, with 9 bases between.